This is a list of T cell receptor beta chains from one sample in a study of T cell changes during pregnancy in multiple sclerosis. Using immunoSEQ multiplex PCR, the repertoire was profiled, and TCRdb retains in-frame clones only, with some absent. The repertoire includes 65,000 to 90,000 clones, approximately 92% of them detected once, and roughly 3% sits in the top ten. The source material was peripheral blood, sampled in the third trimester of pregnancy. These receptor sequences come from a female donor in good health, enrolled as a control in a pregnancy study. Each CDR3 is given with its conserved first and last residue. D genes are given only for firm matches. Expanded clones are given a class, and other clones once, few, many or no size at all.

CDR3nt,CDR3aa,d_gene,abundance,j_gene,v_gene
TGTGCCAGCAGACAGACAGGGGGTTATAGCAATCAGCCCCAGCATTTT,CASRQTGGYSNQPQHF,TRBD1,few,TRBJ1-5,TRBV28
TGTGCCAGCAGCTTTGGCCCCTCAGACACTGAAGCTTTCTTT,CASSFGPSDTEAFF,-,-,TRBJ1-1,TRBV11-2
TGCGCCAGCAGCCAAGCGAGACTAGCGGCTGAGCAGTTCTTC,CASSQARLAAEQFF,TRBD2,-,TRBJ2-1,TRBV4-1
TGTGCCAGCAGTTCTCGGCGTCAGCGGGGGATCCTTAAGCAGTACTTC,CASSSRRQRGILKQYF,TRBD2,-,TRBJ2-7,TRBV6-5
TGTGCCAGCAGCCACCGGACAGGGTCGGATGGCTACACCTTC,CASSHRTGSDGYTF,TRBD1,once,TRBJ1-2,TRBV5-8
TGTGCCAGCAGCTTAGGCGGGGGGGCCTACGAGCAGTACTTC,CASSLGGGAYEQYF,TRBD2,-,TRBJ2-7,TRBV11-2
TGTGCCAGCAGCGTAGCCCCAGGGCCGGTCGGACGGTCAGGCTATGGCTACACCTTC,CASSVAPGPVGRSGYGYTF,-,-,TRBJ1-2,TRBV9
TGTGCCAGCGAGATGTTCGCGAACACCGGGGAGCTGTTTTTT,CASEMFANTGELFF,-,once,TRBJ2-2,TRBV6-1
TGTGCCAGCAAACTAACTCTAGGTTCCGGGGAGCTGTTTTTT,CASKLTLGSGELFF,-,-,TRBJ2-2,TRBV6-5
TGCGCCAGCAGCCTAAGACAGGAGCATTCACCCCTCCACTTT,CASSLRQEHSPLHF,-,-,TRBJ1-6,TRBV4-1
TGTGCCAGCAGCTTGGATTCGGCAGGGCAGATCAATTCACCCCTCCACTTT,CASSLDSAGQINSPLHF,-,-,TRBJ1-6,TRBV5-6
TGTGCCAGCAGTGAACTCACAGGGCACGAGCAGTACTTC,CASSELTGHEQYF,-,-,TRBJ2-7,TRBV25-1
TGTGCCAGCACCTTGACAGGGGGGGAGACCCAGTACTTC,CASTLTGGETQYF,TRBD1,-,TRBJ2-5,TRBV28
TGCGCCAGCAGCTTGGACGGGATAGGAGGGGAGCTGTTTTTT,CASSLDGIGGELFF,-,-,TRBJ2-2,TRBV5-1
TGCGCCAGCAGCTTGGCCGTGACAGGACAAGCCTCCTACGAGCAGTACTTC,CASSLAVTGQASYEQYF,-,-,TRBJ2-7,TRBV5-1
TGTGCCAGCAGTTCCCTACCGTGGGAGACTCAGCCCCAGCATTTT,CASSSLPWETQPQHF,-,-,TRBJ1-5,TRBV27
TGTGCCAGCAGCCCGCGCAGCGGGCCCTACGAGCAGTACTTC,CASSPRSGPYEQYF,-,-,TRBJ2-7,TRBV11-2
TGCAGCGTTGAAGATCTTCAGGGCAGGGGACATACCCAAGAGACCCAGTACTTC,CSVEDLQGRGHTQETQYF,-,once,TRBJ2-5,TRBV29-1
TGTGCCAGCAGTCCTCTTGGGAGTGATCAGCCCCAGCATTTT,CASSPLGSDQPQHF,-,few,TRBJ1-5,TRBV6-5
TGCAGCGTTGAAGACTCTTGGGGGGGGCACTACGAGCAGTACTTC,CSVEDSWGGHYEQYF,-,-,TRBJ2-7,TRBV29-1
TGTGCCAGCTCACCACGGGGCAGGGACTATGGCTACACCTTC,CASSPRGRDYGYTF,-,-,TRBJ1-2,TRBV18
TGTGCCAGCAGCGTAACTCTGGAGGGGCCTAGCTCCTCCACAGATACGCAGTATTTT,CASSVTLEGPSSSTDTQYF,-,-,TRBJ2-3,TRBV9
TGTGCCAGCAGCTTGGATCCTAGTGCATACAATGAGCAGTTCTTC,CASSLDPSAYNEQFF,-,-,TRBJ2-1,TRBV5-4
TGTGCCAGCAGTGAATTTACAGGGATGAACACTGAAGCTTTCTTT,CASSEFTGMNTEAFF,-,-,TRBJ1-1,TRBV6-1
TGTGCCAGCAGCTTCGGTCCAAATCAGCCCCAGCATTTT,CASSFGPNQPQHF,-,-,TRBJ1-5,TRBV7-2
TGTGCCAGTAGTATTGTGGACAGCTCCTACGAGCAGTACTTC,CASSIVDSSYEQYF,-,-,TRBJ2-7,TRBV19
TGCAGCGTTGGGAGGGGAGTGGAGCAGTTCTTC,CSVGRGVEQFF,-,-,TRBJ2-1,TRBV29-1
TGTGCCAGCAGCCCATCGACAGGGAGTAGTGATACGCAGTATTTT,CASSPSTGSSDTQYF,TRBD1,-,TRBJ2-3,TRBV7-9
TGTGCCAGCAGCCAATGGACAGGCAGCGACGAGCAGTACTTC,CASSQWTGSDEQYF,TRBD1,-,TRBJ2-7,TRBV4-2
TGTGCCACCCGGGGCCGCCGGGACAGTCTGCTTAACTATGGCTACACCTTC,CATRGRRDSLLNYGYTF,TRBD1,-,TRBJ1-2,TRBV15
TGTGCCAGCAGCTTAGGGACAGCCATCAACACCGGGGAGCTGTTTTTT,CASSLGTAINTGELFF,-,-,TRBJ2-2,TRBV7-9
TGTGCCAGCAGCGAGCTGACTAGCGACACCGGGGAGCTGTTTTTT,CASSELTSDTGELFF,TRBD2,once,TRBJ2-2,TRBV9
TGTGCCAGCAGTTCAGGGGTCCTCGGAGGCCAGTACTTC,CASSSGVLGGQYF,-,-,TRBJ2-5,TRBV27
TGTGCCAGCAGCCGTGAGGCTAGCAATCAGCCCCAGCATTTT,CASSREASNQPQHF,-,-,TRBJ1-5,TRBV7-2
TGTGCTAGTGGTTTGATAACCGGGACAGGGAGTTTCTTT,CASGLITGTGSFF,TRBD1,-,TRBJ1-1,TRBV12-5
TGTGCCAGCAGCTTTGGACAGGATAGTGGAAACACCATATATTTT,CASSFGQDSGNTIYF,TRBD1,-,TRBJ1-3,TRBV11-2
TGTGCCAGCAACCTGACAGGGAGCTATGGCTACACCTTC,CASNLTGSYGYTF,TRBD1,-,TRBJ1-2,TRBV27
TGTGCCAGCAGCGCCGGGACTAGCGGTATCTCCTACAATGAGCAGTTCTTC,CASSAGTSGISYNEQFF,TRBD2,-,TRBJ2-1,TRBV5-4
TGCAGTGCTAAGGGGGAGACCCAGTACTTC,CSAKGETQYF,-,-,TRBJ2-5,TRBV20-1
TGTGCCAGCGCGGGGACGGCAACTAGCTCCTACAATGAGCAGTTCTTC,CASAGTATSSYNEQFF,-,-,TRBJ2-1,TRBV28
TGTGCCAGCAGCGCTGGACAGGGTGGTGGGAACACTGAAGCTTTCTTT,CASSAGQGGGNTEAFF,TRBD1,-,TRBJ1-1,TRBV13
TGTGCCAGCAGCCCATGGCGGGGGGCAAATGTGGCCGATGAGCAGTTCTTC,CASSPWRGANVADEQFF,TRBD2,-,TRBJ2-1,TRBV7-6
TGTGCCAGCACGCTCCCCTATAGCAATCAGCCCCAGCATTTT,CASTLPYSNQPQHF,-,-,TRBJ1-5,TRBV6-1
TGTGCCAGCGGGGGCACCTACGAGCAGTACTTC,CASGGTYEQYF,-,once,TRBJ2-7,TRBV25-1
TGTGCCAGCAGACCCACTAGCGGTAATTACAATGAGCAGTTCTTC,CASRPTSGNYNEQFF,TRBD2,-,TRBJ2-1,TRBV11-2